One sample yielded the 18 T cell receptor beta chains listed below, sequenced in a study of neurological immune-mediated disorders. Time point reported: technical triplicate 3. From the 5' RACE reads, TCRdb called clonotypes with MiXCR, one entry per CDR3 protein. The sample lists tens of thousands of distinct CDR3 sequences, roughly 16% occurring once. Sequencing input: CD4+ T cells from blood. The source is a female donor with HTLV-1-associated myelopathy (HAM/TSP).

In this sample, this clonotype turned up many times. This chain uses TRBV5-1 with TRBJ2-5; TRBD1 matches at 7 bases. This CDR3 spans 13 amino acids. Germline V gene data show CDR1 as SGHRS and CDR2 as YFSETQ. Trimming at V came to 7 bases and at J to 5 bases, leaving 8 bases not matched to a gene. The CDR3 bases are TGCGCCAGCGGACCTACAGGGGAGGAGACCCAGTACTTC. Its protein is CASGPTGEETQYF. The variable domain in full, completed from reference TRBV5-1 and TRBJ2-5, reads KAGVTQTPRYLIKTRGQQVTLSCSPISGHRSVSWYQQTPGQGLQFLFEYFSETQRNKGNFPGRFSGRQFSNSRSEMNVSTLELGDSALYLCASGPTGEETQYFGPGTRLLVL.

This clonotype was counted many times. J is TRBJ2-7 and V is TRBV20-1, with D unresolved. The CDR3 contains 13 residues. The germline V gene has CDR1 DFQATT and CDR2 SNEGSKA (reference sequence). V was trimmed by 3 bases and J by 0 bases, leaving 9 bases between them. The CDR3 is CSASLGNSYEQYF. DNA of the CDR3: TGCAGTGCTAGTTTAGGGAACTCCTACGAGCAGTACTTC.

A remark on this clonotype: A much more abundant neighbour one base away suggests this may be a read error. The CDR3 region has the DNA TGTGCCAGCAGGACGCCCTCTGCCTCCTACGAGCAGCACTTC. This gives the protein CASRTPSASYEQHF. The rearrangement uses TRBV6-6 and TRBJ2-7; D is ambiguous. Germline loops: CDR1 MNHNY, CDR2 SVGAGI (reference sequence). CDR3 length equals 14 residues.

This clonotype has ten or more counts. The chain recombines TRBV6-5 with TRBJ2-1; D remains ambiguous. CDR3 length: 12 residues. Germline V gives CDR1 MNHEY, CDR2 SVGAGI. The CDR3 DNA is TGTGCAGCCAGGAGTCGGTACAATGAGCAGTTCTTC. Translation gives CAARSRYNEQFF.

This clonotype occurred many times. The V gene is TRBV6-1, the J gene TRBJ1-1, with D perhaps TRBD1 (6 bases). Germline V CDR1 and CDR2: MNHNS, SASEGT. The CDR3 has 17 residues. Trimming pared 2 bases from V and 0 bases from J, leaving 16 bases between. In DNA, the CDR3 is TGTGCCAGCAGTGAAAGCCTCGGGACACCTTTGAACACTGAAGCTTTCTTT. It encodes CASSESLGTPLNTEAFF.

This clonotype was found many times. V is TRBV2 and J is TRBJ1-2; 8 positions agree with TRBD1. Germline V CDR1 and CDR2: SNHLY, FYNNEI. V dropped 8 bases and J dropped 6; count of bases not matched to a gene: 14. The CDR3 is 15 amino acids. CDR3 in amino acids: CASLLEFQGANGYTF. The DNA of the CDR3 is TGTGCCAGCCTGCTTGAGTTTCAGGGGGCAAATGGCTACACCTTC.

This clonotype was counted many times. J is TRBJ1-2 and V is TRBV14; 7 bases align to TRBD1. Trimming took 5 bases from V and 5 from J; bases not matched to a gene: 8. The CDR3 sequence is 14 residues long. Germline CDR1 is SGHDN and CDR2 is FVKESK. CDR3 nucleotides: TGTGCCAGCAGCAAGACAGGGATGGGTTATGGCTACACCTTC. It yields the protein CASSKTGMGYGYTF. Full variable domain (missing parts from reference TRBV14 and TRBJ1-2): EAGVTQFPSHSVIEKGQTVTLRCDPISGHDNLYWYRRVMGKEIKFLLHFVKESKQDESGMPNNRFLAERTGGTYSTLKVQPAELEDSGVYFCASSKTGMGYGYTFGSGTRLTVV.

The chain employs TRBV30 and TRBJ1-1; D gene unclear. The CDR3 runs to 13 residues. Germline assignment: CDR1 GTSNPN and CDR2 SVGIG (reference sequence). V was clipped by 7 bases and J by 1 base, with 13 bases between them. The CDR3, as DNA: TGTGCCTACCAAAGAGGCGGGAACACTGAAGCTTTCTTT. Its translation is CAYQRGGNTEAFF.

This clonotype appeared many times. The chain joins TRBV12-3 or TRBV12-4 to TRBJ1-6; 8 nucleotides agree with TRBD1. The CDR3 runs 14 residues. V lost 7 bases, J lost 10 bases, and 9 bases stayed unmatched. The CDR3 sequence is CASTPTGGASPLHF. CDR3 nucleotides: TGTGCCAGCACACCAACAGGGGGTGCCTCACCCCTCCACTTT.

There are many counts of this clonotype. The gene calls are TRBV7-2 and TRBJ1-6; D unclear. V was shortened by 3 bases and J by 0 bases, with 6 bases between the two germline ends. CDR1 and CDR2 from the germline V gene are SGHTA and FQGNSA. There are 15 residues in the CDR3. CDR3 DNA sequence: TGTGCCAGCAGCTTTGGAGGCTCCTATAATTCACCCCTCCACTTT. This gives the protein CASSFGGSYNSPLHF.

The table lists this clonotype with many counts. This sequence joins TRBV7-2 and TRBJ2-2, with D unclear. Germline CDR1 SGHTA, CDR2 FQGNSA. The CDR3 runs 11 residues. Trimming removed 6 bases from V and 5 bases from J, with 4 bases in between. CDR3 bases: TGTGCCAGCAGTGGGACCGGGGAGCTGTTTTTT. The encoded protein is CASSGTGELFF. Complete variable domain (other parts from reference TRBV7-2 and TRBJ2-2): GAGVSQSPSNKVTEKGKDVELRCDPISGHTALYWYRQSLGQGLEFLIYFQGNSAPDKSGLPSDRFSAERTGGSVSTLTIQRTQQEDSAVYLCASSGTGELFFGEGSRLTVL.

This clonotype occurred many times. This sequence joins TRBV7-6 and TRBJ2-3; 12 nucleotides align to TRBD2. V lost 1 base and J lost 5; bases outside the gene matches: 4. There are 16 residues in the CDR3. Germline V gene data show CDR1 as SGHVS and CDR2 as FNYEAQ. The CDR3 loop is CASSLVGGLAGDTQYF. The CDR3 nucleotides are TGTGCCAGCAGCTTAGTTGGGGGACTAGCGGGAGATACGCAGTATTTT. Full variable domain (remainder filled in from reference TRBV7-6 and TRBJ2-3): GAGVSQSPRYKVTKRGQDVALRCDPISGHVSLYWYRQALGQGPEFLTYFNYEAQQDKSGLPNDRFSAERPEGSISTLTIQRTEQRDSAMYRCASSLVGGLAGDTQYFGPGTRLTVL.

This clonotype was recorded at least ten times. The chain joins TRBV6-2 or TRBV6-3 to TRBJ2-1, with a tentative D call TRBD1 (6 bases). This CDR3 contains 15 residues. V lost 6 bases to trimming and J lost 6 bases, with 18 bases between them. The germline V gene has CDR1 MNHEY and CDR2 SVGEGT. The CDR3 reads CASRYTGKSGNEQFF. The CDR3 DNA reads TGTGCCAGCAGATACACAGGGAAATCTGGCAATGAGCAGTTCTTC.

In this sample, this clonotype turned up many times. The J gene is TRBJ2-7, the V gene TRBV15, with a weak D call TRBD2 (5 bases). There are 13 residues in the CDR3. V lost 0 bases to trimming and J lost 4 bases, with 7 bases between them. Per the germline V gene, CDR1 is LNHNV and CDR2 is YYDKDF (reference sequence). The CDR3 bases are TGTGCCACCAGCAGAGATCGGGATTACGAGCAGTACTTC. It codes for CATSRDRDYEQYF.

This clonotype appeared many times. This chain joins TRBV5-5 and TRBJ2-5; D may be TRBD1 or TRBD2 (5 bases each). The CDR3 runs 15 residues. Germline V gene data show CDR1 as SGHKS and CDR2 as YYEKEE (reference sequence). Deletions cut 1 base from V and 1 base from J, with 11 bases between. The CDR3, as DNA: TGTGCCAGCAGCTTGCTTGCAGGGACCCAAGAGACCCAGTACTTC. Protein: CASSLLAGTQETQYF. Full variable domain (missing parts from reference TRBV5-5 and TRBJ2-5): DAGVTQSPTHLIKTRGQQVTLRCSPISGHKSVSWYQQVLGQGPQFIFQYYEKEERGRGNFPDRFSARQFPNYSSELNVNALLLGDSALYLCASSLLAGTQETQYFGPGTRLLVL.

The table lists this clonotype with many counts. Here the CDR3 reads CSVVNSQETQYF. DNA for the CDR3: TGCAGCGTTGTAAACAGCCAAGAGACCCAGTACTTC. The J gene is TRBJ2-5, the V gene TRBV29-1; D not certain. The ends were cut back, 4 bases at V and 1 base at J, with 7 bases in the middle. The CDR3 sequence is 12 residues long. CDR1 is SQVTM, CDR2 ANQGSEA, per germline. The full variable domain, in which reference TRBV29-1 and TRBJ2-5 provide the parts outside the CDR3, is SAVISQKPSRDICQRGTSLTIQCQVDSQVTMMFWYRQQPGQSLTLIATANQGSEATYESGFVIDKFPISRPNLTFSTLTVSNMSPEDSSIYLCSVVNSQETQYFGPGTRLLVL.

There are many counts of this clonotype. The chain is built from TRBV5-5 and TRBJ2-5; 7 bases map to TRBD1. CDR1 and CDR2 (germline): SGHKS, YYEKEE (reference sequence). The CDR3 sequence is 15 residues long. V shed 2 bases and J 1 base; nucleotides not matched to a gene: 5. The CDR3 loop reads CASSLGTDFQETQYF. CDR3 coding DNA: TGTGCCAGCAGCTTAGGGACAGACTTCCAAGAGACCCAGTACTTC.

This clonotype was seen at least ten times. Possible read error: a much larger clone is one base away. The V call is TRBV5-1, the J call TRBJ2-1, with TRBD2 identical over 8 bases. From germline, CDR1 is SGHRS and CDR2 YFSETQ. J lost 7 bases, V lost 4 bases, and 7 bases had no gene match. The CDR3 spans 14 residues. CDR3 sequence (DNA): TGCGCCAGCAGCCCCCAACTAGCGGAGAATGAGCAGTTCTTC. Encoded protein: CASSPQLAENEQFF.